These T cell receptor beta chains were read from a single sample in a study of identical twins. TCRdb reprocessed the 5' RACE reads with MiXCR, giving one entry per CDR3 protein. The sample consists of about 470,000 distinct CDR3 sequences, 20% to 25% of them appearing once. These data were also filed under a second study, of T cells expressing NK-cell markers.

The specimen was CD4+ T cells sorted from blood. All receptors come from a woman aged 18-35 years in good health. Both conserved end residues are part of each CDR3. Each record gives: CDR3 protein, CDR3 DNA, D gene, clone size, J gene, V gene. D genes are given only for firm matches. Clone size, where shown, is once, few, many, or a class for clones that have expanded.

CSVKSFEMSTDTQYF	TGCAGTGTGAAGTCCTTTGAAATGAGCACAGATACGCAGTATTTT	.	few	TRBJ2-3	TRBV20-1
CASSYWTSYEQYF	TGTGCCAGCAGTTACTGGACATCCTACGAGCAGTACTTC	.	.	TRBJ2-7	TRBV6-6
CASSLRIGVREHF	TGTGCCAGCAGTTTAAGAATTGGCGTCCGGGAGCATTTT	.	.	TRBJ1-5	TRBV12-3/TRBV12-4
CSAKAGTGIHEQYF	TGCAGTGCCAAAGCCGGGACAGGGATCCACGAGCAGTACTTC	TRBD1	few	TRBJ2-7	TRBV20-1
CASSNSGRGPDTQYF	TGTGCCAGCAGTAACAGCGGGAGAGGGCCAGATACGCAGTATTTT	TRBD2	many	TRBJ2-3	TRBV2
CSARAGQNSPLHF	TGCAGTGCTAGAGCGGGGCAGAATTCACCCCTCCACTTT	.	.	TRBJ1-6	TRBV20-1
CASSLYGETQYF	TGTGCCAGCAGTTTATACGGAGAGACCCAGTACTTC	.	many	TRBJ2-5	TRBV12-3/TRBV12-4
CASSLTGRNTEAFF	TGTGCCAGCAGTTTAACAGGCCGGAACACTGAAGCTTTCTTT	.	many	TRBJ1-1	TRBV12-3/TRBV12-4
CASSQDPAGGGNIQYF	TGTGCCAGCAGCCAAGATCCTGCGGGGGGCGGAAACATTCAGTACTTC	TRBD2	few	TRBJ2-4	TRBV4-2
CASSVELSTDTQYF	TGTGCCAGCAGTGTGGAACTGAGCACAGATACGCAGTATTTT	.	.	TRBJ2-3	TRBV6-4
CASSVGDALPYEQYF	TGTGCCAGCAGCGTAGGAGACGCACTGCCCTACGAGCAGTACTTC	.	.	TRBJ2-7	TRBV9
CASSGPDYEQYF	TGTGCCAGCAGCGGTCCCGACTACGAGCAGTACTTC	.	few	TRBJ2-7	TRBV9
CASSFQAGTAYEQYF	TGTGCCAGCAGCTTCCAAGCCGGGACAGCCTACGAGCAGTACTTC	TRBD1	few	TRBJ2-7	TRBV7-6
CASSYSHGGGPQHF	TGTGCCAGCAGTTATAGCCACGGCGGGGGTCCCCAGCATTTT	.	few	TRBJ1-5	TRBV6-2/TRBV6-3
CSARRDYGELFF	TGCAGTGCTAGACGCGATTACGGGGAGCTGTTTTTT	.	.	TRBJ2-2	TRBV20-1
CASTRDRGNTGELFF	TGTGCCAGCACCAGGGACAGGGGCAACACCGGGGAGCTGTTTTTT	TRBD1	few	TRBJ2-2	TRBV27
CASTLAPSAPGEQYF	TGTGCCAGCACCCTCGCCCCATCCGCACCGGGAGAGCAGTACTTC	.	.	TRBJ2-7	TRBV12-3/TRBV12-4
CASSRRGSETQYF	TGTGCCAGCAGTAGGAGGGGTTCAGAGACCCAGTACTTC	.	few	TRBJ2-5	TRBV6-1
CASSPSAKNIQYF	TGTGCCAGCAGTCCCTCGGCCAAAAACATTCAGTACTTC	.	.	TRBJ2-4	TRBV6-5
CASRDRELFF	TGTGCCAGCAGAGATCGGGAGCTGTTTTTT	.	few	TRBJ2-2	TRBV2
CSARVGTGASETQYF	TGCAGTGCTAGAGTTGGGACGGGAGCCTCTGAGACCCAGTACTTC	.	few	TRBJ2-5	TRBV20-1
CASSLVGGGTDTQYF	TGCGCCAGCAGCTTGGTAGGGGGAGGCACAGATACGCAGTATTTT	.	few	TRBJ2-3	TRBV5-1
CSVELRGLHGYTF	TGCAGCGTTGAACTGCGGGGCCTTCATGGCTACACCTTC	.	few	TRBJ1-2	TRBV29-1
CASSQDLPRSGANVLTF	TGTGCCAGCAGTCAGGATTTACCACGCTCTGGGGCCAACGTCCTGACTTTC	.	.	TRBJ2-6	TRBV28
CSASVGNYGYTF	TGCAGTGCTAGCGTCGGGAACTATGGCTACACCTTC	.	few	TRBJ1-2	TRBV20-1
CASSDTWDQETQYF	TGTGCCAGTAGTGACACGTGGGATCAAGAGACCCAGTACTTC	.	.	TRBJ2-5	TRBV19
CASSSGLAGVPPYEQYF	TGTGCCAGCAGCTCAGGACTAGCGGGCGTACCTCCCTACGAGCAGTACTTC	TRBD2	.	TRBJ2-7	TRBV11-2
CSARETGWDTEAFF	TGCAGTGCTAGAGAGACAGGGTGGGACACTGAAGCTTTCTTT	TRBD1	few	TRBJ1-1	TRBV20-1
CASSSDSSRGYEQYF	TGTGCCAGCAGCTCTGACTCTTCCAGGGGTTACGAGCAGTACTTC	.	.	TRBJ2-7	TRBV7-2
CASRGPTTGQGNEQFF	TGTGCCAGCAGAGGTCCCACGACGGGACAGGGCAATGAGCAGTTCTTC	TRBD1	.	TRBJ2-1	TRBV28
CSAGGPRNEQYF	TGCAGTGCTGGGGGGCCGAGGAACGAGCAGTACTTC	.	.	TRBJ2-7	TRBV20-1
CSVDWNGYTF	TGCAGCGTTGATTGGAACGGCTACACCTTC	.	few	TRBJ1-2	TRBV29-1
CASSPGQLNGYTF	TGTGCCAGCAGTCCAGGACAGTTAAATGGCTACACCTTC	.	.	TRBJ1-2	TRBV27
CASSQETRLAGADTQYF	TGTGCCAGCAGCCAAGAAACTAGGCTAGCGGGTGCAGATACGCAGTATTTT	TRBD2	.	TRBJ2-3	TRBV4-2
CASSQWTGSTDTQYF	TGTGCCAGCAGCCAATGGACAGGGAGCACAGATACGCAGTATTTT	TRBD1	.	TRBJ2-3	TRBV3-1
CASSQDGGFRSYNEQFF	TGCGCCAGCAGCCAAGATGGGGGGTTTCGGTCCTACAATGAGCAGTTCTTC	.	many	TRBJ2-1	TRBV4-3